This TCR beta chain originates from a study of shared clonotypes between healthy human individuals. Turning to this clone: Its target is unknown.

Findings and caveats of the study: Blood was the sole source, and tissue repertoires probably differ. Shared clonotypes: about 4.6% naive CD4, around 3.7% naive CD8, 2% to 2.5% memory CD4, about 0.41% memory CD8.

The length of the CDR3 is 13 residues. Per germline, CDR1 SGHAT and CDR2 FQNNGV. Trimming removed 4 bases at V and 5 bases at J, with 10 bases between. Measured with immunoSEQ multiplex PCR; TCRdb has only the in-frame clones, and not every one. The sample contains about 1.1 million clones, about 80% of which appear only once. Source material: memory CD4+ T cells from PBMCs. Subset denoted: CD45RA-negative fraction. The sequence came from a man between 18 and 35 years old in good health. Some clones in this sample may be carry-over from other donors' samples. This chain joins TRBV11-2 and TRBJ2-3, with a weak D call TRBD2 (7 bases). The CDR3 DNA sequence: TGTGCCAGCAGCTCTAGGGGGGGAGATACGCAGTATTTT. Its translation is CASSSRGGDTQYF.